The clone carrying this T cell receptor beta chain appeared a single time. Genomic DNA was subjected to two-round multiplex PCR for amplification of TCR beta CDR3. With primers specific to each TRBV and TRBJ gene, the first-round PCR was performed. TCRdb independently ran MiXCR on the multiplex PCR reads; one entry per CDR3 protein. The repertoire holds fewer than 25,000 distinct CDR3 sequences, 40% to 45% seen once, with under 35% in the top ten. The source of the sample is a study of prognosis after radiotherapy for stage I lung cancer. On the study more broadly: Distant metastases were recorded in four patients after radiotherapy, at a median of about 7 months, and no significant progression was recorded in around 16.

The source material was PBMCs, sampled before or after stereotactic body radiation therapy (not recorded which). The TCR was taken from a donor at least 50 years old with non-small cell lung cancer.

The CDR3 reads CASSQDTGQTYEQYF. The CDR3, as DNA: TGCGCCAGCAGCCAAGATACAGGGCAAACCTACGAGCAGTACTTC. The V gene is TRBV4-1, the J gene TRBJ2-7; D might be TRBD1 (6 bases). Germline-derived CDR1 and CDR2 are MGHRA and YSYEKL. V gave up 0 bases and J gave up 2 bases, with 11 bases separating them. The CDR3 covers 15 residues.